This is a list of T cell receptor beta chains from one sample in a study of T cell repertoires in cytomegalovirus infection. These receptors' targets are unknown. MiXCR was run by TCRdb on the reads, yielding one entry per CDR3 protein. The profile shows some 700,000 distinct CDR3 sequences, 30% to 40% of them singletons. Source: cultured PBMCs, taken from culture after CMV antigen stimulation. The receptor set was obtained from a human donor in good health (CMV status not recorded). Some clones in this sample may be carry-over from other donors' samples. The conserved cysteine and the conserved F or W are not part of the CDR3 here. Each record gives: J gene, V gene, CDR3 protein.

J gene: TRBJ2-1
V gene: TRBV19
CDR3 protein: ASSIDPRLPQF

J gene: TRBJ1-2
V gene: TRBV4-1
CDR3 protein: ASSQGSNPYGYT

J gene: TRBJ2-7
V gene: TRBV12-3/TRBV12-4
CDR3 protein: ASSLEGGENY

J gene: TRBJ2-3
V gene: TRBV6-1
CDR3 protein: ASSEPGRGTQY

J gene: TRBJ1-5
V gene: TRBV14
CDR3 protein: ASSQGGLNQPQH

J gene: TRBJ2-7
V gene: TRBV6-2/TRBV6-3
CDR3 protein: ASSEDRQLREQY

J gene: TRBJ2-4
V gene: TRBV18
CDR3 protein: ASSPPRTDHIQY

J gene: TRBJ1-1
V gene: TRBV20-1
CDR3 protein: GERDIGLNTEAF

J gene: TRBJ1-1
V gene: TRBV6-6
CDR3 protein: ASSYSEGLEAF

J gene: TRBJ1-3
V gene: TRBV7-2
CDR3 protein: ASSLMKGPGNTIY

J gene: TRBJ2-7
V gene: TRBV6-1
CDR3 protein: ASSPGRALYEQY

J gene: TRBJ1-4
V gene: TRBV6-6
CDR3 protein: ASSYSRGLDEKLF

J gene: TRBJ2-7
V gene: TRBV6-2/TRBV6-3
CDR3 protein: ASQAGTQEQY

J gene: TRBJ2-1
V gene: TRBV7-8
CDR3 protein: ASSSRGGNEQF

J gene: TRBJ1-6
V gene: TRBV10-3
CDR3 protein: AISELTASPLH

J gene: TRBJ1-6
V gene: TRBV11-2
CDR3 protein: ASSFTGRNSPLH

J gene: TRBJ1-5
V gene: TRBV7-9
CDR3 protein: ASSNGQYSNQPQH

J gene: TRBJ1-1
V gene: TRBV28
CDR3 protein: ASSSPDRAENTEAF

J gene: TRBJ2-1
V gene: TRBV7-2
CDR3 protein: ASSLRLVYNEQF

J gene: TRBJ1-2
V gene: TRBV2
CDR3 protein: ASRDSHYGYT

J gene: TRBJ2-1
V gene: TRBV6-1
CDR3 protein: ASNRGTPLDEQF

J gene: TRBJ1-5
V gene: TRBV19
CDR3 protein: ASSPRRGPQPQH

J gene: TRBJ2-1
V gene: TRBV7-2
CDR3 protein: ASSLELAGVGEQF

J gene: TRBJ1-1
V gene: TRBV7-6
CDR3 protein: ASSTRDSPNTEAF

J gene: TRBJ2-1
V gene: TRBV30
CDR3 protein: AWKAEYNEQF

J gene: TRBJ1-1
V gene: TRBV18
CDR3 protein: ASSPQTGSTEAF

J gene: TRBJ2-1
V gene: TRBV6-1
CDR3 protein: ASSEGLAGGHEQF

J gene: TRBJ1-6
V gene: TRBV7-8
CDR3 protein: ASSPYDQGFNSPLH

J gene: TRBJ1-4
V gene: TRBV4-1
CDR3 protein: ASSYSGQGSEKLF

J gene: TRBJ1-3
V gene: TRBV12-3/TRBV12-4
CDR3 protein: ASSPLGGSSGNTIY

J gene: TRBJ2-7
V gene: TRBV12-3/TRBV12-4
CDR3 protein: ASSPRTSGIREQY

J gene: TRBJ1-5
V gene: TRBV7-9
CDR3 protein: ASSLNGYGQPQH

J gene: TRBJ2-5
V gene: TRBV18
CDR3 protein: ASSMTSDQETQY

J gene: TRBJ2-6
V gene: TRBV7-6
CDR3 protein: ASSVPGQAFSGANVLT

J gene: TRBJ1-2
V gene: TRBV28
CDR3 protein: ASSLLGVRYGYT

J gene: TRBJ1-1
V gene: TRBV27
CDR3 protein: ASSVRQAGTEAF

J gene: TRBJ2-7
V gene: TRBV6-2/TRBV6-3
CDR3 protein: ASSYGSKGTYEQY

J gene: TRBJ1-6
V gene: TRBV2
CDR3 protein: ASSEGRNSPLH

J gene: TRBJ2-3
V gene: TRBV28
CDR3 protein: ASGTQGPDTQY

J gene: TRBJ2-2
V gene: TRBV10-3
CDR3 protein: AINRQGPTGELF

J gene: TRBJ2-1
V gene: TRBV7-2
CDR3 protein: ASKTGLANNEQF

J gene: TRBJ2-2
V gene: TRBV7-6
CDR3 protein: ASSPQGAGGELF

J gene: TRBJ1-2
V gene: TRBV6-1
CDR3 protein: ASSDPGRLDRRSSDT

J gene: TRBJ2-7
V gene: TRBV5-6
CDR3 protein: ASNRLAAGEQY

J gene: TRBJ1-5
V gene: TRBV6-1
CDR3 protein: ASSQGSRQH

J gene: TRBJ2-7
V gene: TRBV28
CDR3 protein: ASSLGRASYEQY

J gene: TRBJ2-4
V gene: TRBV4-2
CDR3 protein: ASSQVALAGGSGIQY

J gene: TRBJ2-4
V gene: TRBV7-2
CDR3 protein: ASSSGTGGYNIQY

J gene: TRBJ1-5
V gene: TRBV6-6
CDR3 protein: AGGTGTNQPQH

J gene: TRBJ2-1
V gene: TRBV4-1
CDR3 protein: ASSLRGFYNEQF

J gene: TRBJ2-1
V gene: TRBV12-3/TRBV12-4
CDR3 protein: ASSPRTGATYNEQF

J gene: TRBJ1-2
V gene: TRBV10-3
CDR3 protein: AISESERDGYT

J gene: TRBJ2-5
V gene: TRBV3-1
CDR3 protein: ASNRLAGQETQY

J gene: TRBJ2-1
V gene: TRBV4-3
CDR3 protein: ASSQDGHMGYNEQF

J gene: TRBJ2-3
V gene: TRBV5-1
CDR3 protein: ASSLAPLTDTQY

J gene: TRBJ2-4
V gene: TRBV25-1
CDR3 protein: ASSEEGAGLAKNIQY

J gene: TRBJ1-2
V gene: TRBV20-1
CDR3 protein: SGALEYGYT

J gene: TRBJ2-1
V gene: TRBV28
CDR3 protein: ASSFLTSGGVYNEQF

J gene: TRBJ1-1
V gene: TRBV7-9
CDR3 protein: ASSPWGGSNTEAF